The TCR beta chain described here comes from a study of cytomegalovirus exposure and HLA in healthy donors. A multiplex PCR was run with 60 Vbeta primers and 13 Jbeta primers. Some clones are missing from TCRdb's copy, which holds only in-frame ones; the method was immunoSEQ multiplex PCR. The specimen's table records fewer than 85,000 clones. On this clone: Its target is not known.

Study findings and constraints: In a later analysis, a missense DCLRE1C variant was linked to TCR beta V- and J-gene trimming. Presence/absence analyses assumed roughly uniform sequencing depth across donors.

Trimming pared 1 base from V and 1 base from J, leaving 4 bases between. The germline V gene encodes CDR1 LGHNA and CDR2 YSLEER. The CDR3 extends over 13 amino acids. The material sequenced was PBMCs. The source of this sequence is a woman in her 40s in good health and CMV-seropositive. V and J are TRBV4-3 and TRBJ1-1; D is unclear. As DNA, the CDR3 is TGCGCCAGCAGCCAAGCGGGGAACACTGAAGCTTTCTTT. As protein: CASSQAGNTEAFF.